The 28 T cell receptor beta chains given below trace back to one sample, sequenced in a study of beta chain features in type 1 diabetes. Reverse transcription of all isolated RNA meant that expressed TCRB transcripts were sequenced. Data came from immunoSEQ multiplex PCR; TCRdb stores just in-frame clones and leaves some out. The data hold around 430,000 clones, with approximately 31% observed a single time. Sequencing used naive CD4+ T cells from blood. The receptor set was obtained from a man aged 18 to 35 in good health.

This clone was seen a handful of times. The chain uses TRBV29-1 and TRBJ2-5, with a weak D call TRBD1 (6 bases). The CDR3 has 12 amino acids. Deletions cut 7 bases from V and 4 bases from J, with 13 bases between. Germline V lookup: CDR1 SQVTM, CDR2 ANQGSEA. Here the CDR3 reads CSGTRGSETQYF. The CDR3 region has the DNA TGCAGCGGCACAAGGGGGTCAGAGACCCAGTACTTC.

The V and J genes are TRBV29-1 and TRBJ2-1; D gene unclear. V lost 6 bases and J lost 9, with 3 bases in between. Germline CDR1 and CDR2: SQVTM and ANQGSEA. The length of the CDR3 is 8 residues. The CDR3 loop reads CSVGEQFF. CDR3 coding DNA: TGCAGCGTAGGTGAGCAGTTCTTC.

J is TRBJ2-7 and V is TRBV6-1; 8 bases align to TRBD1. The trim removed 6 bases at V and 2 bases at J, leaving 6 bases unmatched. Germline V gene lookup returns CDR1 MNHNS and CDR2 SASEGT. The CDR3 loop spans 14 amino acids. In DNA, the CDR3 is TGTGCCAGCAGGCCATCGGGACAGGCCTACGAGCAGTACTTC. Protein sequence: CASRPSGQAYEQYF.

This chain joins TRBV5-1 and TRBJ2-7; 7 bases align to TRBD2. The CDR3 totals 13 residues. From germline, CDR1 is SGHRS and CDR2 YFSETQ. With 5 bases clipped from V and 3 bases from J, the junction kept 5 bases outside the gene matches. In DNA form, the CDR3 reads TGCGCCAGCAGGTCGGGAGGCCTCTACGAGCAGTACTTC. Translation: CASRSGGLYEQYF.

This chain connects TRBV2 to TRBJ2-1; D is uncertain. V was cut by 1 base and J by 4 bases, with 2 bases left in between. In germline, CDR1 is SNHLY, CDR2 FYNNEI. The CDR3 length is 12 residues. CDR3 coding DNA: TGTGCCAGCAGTGAAGAATACAATGAGCAGTTCTTC. The encoded protein is CASSEEYNEQFF.

This clone has only a few counts. This chain connects TRBV29-1 to TRBJ2-7; tentatively, D is TRBD2 (5 bases). The CDR3 has 14 amino acids. Germline V gene sequence: CDR1 SQVTM, CDR2 ANQGSEA. The V end lost 3 bases, the J end lost 0 bases, and 12 bases lay between the germline ends. CDR3 sequence reads: CSVDGRGSSYEQYF. CDR3 sequence (DNA): TGCAGCGTTGACGGCCGGGGTAGCTCCTACGAGCAGTACTTC.

The chain couples TRBV25-1 to TRBJ2-7; 7 nucleotides match TRBD1. Germline CDR1 reads MGHDK; CDR2 reads SYGVNS. This CDR3 comprises 14 residues. With 3 bases clipped from V and 5 bases from J, the junction kept 7 bases outside the gene matches. CDR3 residues: CASSEAGGSHEQYF. The CDR3 DNA reads as TGTGCCAGCAGTGAGGCAGGGGGTTCCCACGAGCAGTACTTC.

This clone was picked up a small number of times. The V and J genes are TRBV4-3 and TRBJ2-7, with 12 bases lining up with TRBD2. Unmatched junction bases numbered 1, after V lost 3 bases and J lost 1 base. Germline values: CDR1 LGHNA, CDR2 YSLEER. The CDR3 spans 15 residues. CDR3: CASSHGLAGSYEQYF. DNA for the CDR3: TGCGCCAGCAGCCACGGACTAGCGGGATCCTACGAGCAGTACTTC.

This clone was observed a few times. The V gene is TRBV30, the J gene TRBJ2-7, with D maybe TRBD2 (5 bases). The CDR3 is made up of 11 amino acids. Trimming cost V 1 base and J 6 bases, with 7 bases left between them. CDR1 is GTSNPN, CDR2 SVGIG, per germline (reference sequence). The CDR3 reads CAWSDRGEQYF. CDR3 nucleotides: TGTGCCTGGAGTGACCGGGGCGAGCAGTACTTC.

CDR3 loop: CAWRRTGGYYEQYF. The CDR3 DNA follows: TGTGCCTGGAGACGGACAGGGGGCTATTACGAGCAGTACTTC. This rearrangement joins TRBV30 to TRBJ2-7; 11 bases line up with TRBD1. The CDR3 sequence is 14 residues long. Germline CDR1 is GTSNPN and CDR2 is SVGIG (reference sequence). V lost 3 bases to trimming and J lost 4 bases; unmatched junction nucleotides: 5.

About this clone: An end of the junction differs from the germline gene, which may be a read error. The V and J genes are TRBV7-7 and TRBJ2-5; 7 nucleotides line up with TRBD1. The CDR3 loop spans 13 amino acids. Germline V lookup: CDR1 SSHAT, CDR2 FNYEAQ (reference sequence). CDR3 amino acids: CASRNRGSETQYF. In DNA, the CDR3 is TGTGCTAGCAGGAACAGGGGTTCAGAGACCCAGTACTTC.

The V and J genes are TRBV10-3 and TRBJ2-7; D is perhaps TRBD1 (6 bases). The germline CDR1 and CDR2 sequences are ENHRY and SYGVKD. The CDR3 consists of 11 residues. Trimming took 4 bases from V and 7 from J, leaving 8 bases between them. For the CDR3, the DNA is TGTGCCATCAGTGGAACAGGGGAGCAGTACTTC. Translating it yields CAISGTGEQYF.

The J gene is TRBJ2-1, the V gene TRBV6-1; 7 bases map to TRBD1. J lost 9 bases, V lost 5 bases, and 7 bases had no gene match. This CDR3 has 13 residues. CDR1 MNHNS and CDR2 SASEGT come from the germline V gene. The CDR3: CASSSDRAGEQFF. The CDR3 coding sequence is TGTGCCAGCAGTAGCGACAGGGCTGGTGAGCAGTTCTTC.

This clone was seen a few times. The V gene is TRBV4-3, the J gene TRBJ2-7; D unclear. CDR3 length: 15 amino acids. Per germline, CDR1 LGHNA and CDR2 YSLEER. The V gene lost 0 bases and the J gene lost 5 bases, with 14 bases spanning the gap. The CDR3 region has the DNA TGCGCCAGCAGCCAAGATACCAGCCGGCTCAACGAGCAGTACTTC. Protein: CASSQDTSRLNEQYF.

This clone appeared a few times. This rearrangement joins TRBV23-1 to TRBJ2-6; D is undetermined. TRBV23-1 is an open reading frame, and its role is uncertain. V was cut by 4 bases and J by 0 bases, with 4 bases left in between. The CDR3 sequence is 14 residues long. The CDR3 nucleotides read TGCGCCAGCAGTCGGAGCTCTGGGGCCAACGTCCTGACTTTC. It is translated as CASSRSSGANVLTF.

This clone was seen a few times. The chain employs TRBV29-1 and TRBJ2-1; the D is unclear. The V gene's germline CDR1 is SQVTM and CDR2 ANQGSEA. V was shortened by 7 bases and J by 0 bases, with 13 bases between the two germline ends. There are 14 residues in the CDR3. The CDR3 loop reads CSAGGGSSYNEQFF. CDR3 nucleotides: TGCAGCGCCGGCGGTGGTAGCTCCTACAATGAGCAGTTCTTC.

This chain uses TRBV25-1 with TRBJ1-3, with TRBD1 identical over 7 bases. Losses at the gene ends were 3 bases for V and 3 bases for J; bases not matched to a gene: 5. Germline V lookup: CDR1 MGHDK, CDR2 SYGVNS. The CDR3 covers 15 residues. CDR3 protein: CASSDERGLGNTIYF. The CDR3 region has the DNA TGTGCCAGCAGTGATGAGAGGGGGCTTGGAAACACCATATATTTT.

This clone was counted between two and nine times. The rearrangement uses TRBV28 and TRBJ2-7, with D unclear. Per germline, CDR1 MDHEN and CDR2 SYDVKM. CDR3 length: 13 amino acids. The ends were cut back, 3 bases at V and 7 bases at J, with 13 bases in the middle. CDR3 coding DNA: TGTGCCAGCAGTTTGGGTACGGTCGGGGAGCAGTACTTC. Residues: CASSLGTVGEQYF.

CDR3 bases: TGCAGCGGGGGACTAGCGGGAGCCCACAATGAGCAGTTCTTC. Protein sequence: CSGGLAGAHNEQFF. The V gene is TRBV29-1, the J gene TRBJ2-1; 14 bases line up with TRBD2. Germline V gene sequence: CDR1 SQVTM, CDR2 ANQGSEA. This CDR3 region has 14 residues. V gave up 7 bases and J gave up 5 bases; unmatched junction bases: 4.

The rearrangement links TRBV2 to TRBJ2-1; 8 positions agree with TRBD1. The ends lost 6 bases at V and 4 bases at J; junction bases unmatched: 5. Germline CDR1 and CDR2: SNHLY and FYNNEI. This CDR3 region has 14 residues. The CDR3 is CASRGDRIYNEQFF. CDR3 nucleotides: TGTGCCAGCAGGGGGGACAGGATTTACAATGAGCAGTTCTTC.

This clone was counted only a few times. V is TRBV30 and J is TRBJ2-7, with a possible D match to TRBD2 (5 bases). Trimming took 3 bases from V and 0 from J, leaving 12 bases between them. The CDR3 spans 14 residues. CDR1 and CDR2 (germline): GTSNPN, SVGIG (reference sequence). CDR3 amino acids: CAWRQRGLSYEQYF. The CDR3 region has the DNA TGTGCCTGGAGGCAGAGAGGGCTCTCCTACGAGCAGTACTTC.

The J gene is TRBJ2-5, the V gene TRBV25-1; TRBD2 agrees at 8 bases. CDR3 length: 13 residues. V lost 4 bases, J lost 4 bases, and 2 bases stayed unmatched. Germline V CDR1 and CDR2: MGHDK, SYGVNS. In DNA, the CDR3 is TGTGCCAGCAGTGTGAGCGGGAGAGAGACCCAGTACTTC. This translates into CASSVSGRETQYF. The entire variable domain, with the rest obtained from reference TRBV25-1 and TRBJ2-5, is as follows: EADIYQTPRYLVIGTGKKITLECSQTMGHDKMYWYQQDPGMELHLIHYSYGVNSTEKGDLSSESTVSRIRTEHFPLTLESARPSHTSQYLCASSVSGRETQYFGPGTRLLVL.

Turning to this clone: This sample includes further DNA sequences coding for the same CDR3. This sequence joins TRBV5-1 and TRBJ2-3; D unclear. This CDR3 is built from 12 residues. The germline CDR1 and CDR2 sequences are SGHRS and YFSETQ. The germline V and J ends were trimmed by 0 bases and 4 bases, with 3 bases remaining between them. This chain's CDR3 is CASSLGSDTQYF. The CDR3 DNA follows: TGCGCCAGCAGCTTGGGCTCAGATACGCAGTATTTT.

The DNA for the CDR3 is TGTGCCAGCAGTCCACTAGCGGGAGGGCTCACAGATACGCAGTATTTT. Encoded protein: CASSPLAGGLTDTQYF. The J gene is TRBJ2-3, the V gene TRBV2, with 13 nucleotides matching TRBD2. Trimming removed 5 bases from V and 2 bases from J; junction bases left unmatched: 4. CDR3 length: 16 amino acids. The germline gives CDR1 SNHLY, CDR2 FYNNEI.

The J gene is TRBJ1-5, the V gene TRBV5-6; 8 nucleotides agree with TRBD1. Looked up from germline, CDR1 is SGHDT and CDR2 is YYEEEE. This CDR3 is 14 amino acids long. The V gene end was trimmed by 5 bases and the J gene end by 6 bases; junction bases not matched to a gene: 7. CDR3 protein: CASSFGTGPQPQHF. As DNA, the CDR3 is TGTGCCAGCAGTTTCGGGACAGGACCTCAGCCCCAGCATTTT.

There are a few counts of this clone. The genes are TRBV7-2 and TRBJ2-3, with D perhaps TRBD1 (6 bases). In germline, CDR1 is SGHTA, CDR2 FQGNSA. CDR3 length equals 16 residues. Trimming removed 6 bases from V and 6 bases from J, with 22 bases in between. The CDR3 region is CASRRDGQPIRDTQYF. The DNA for the CDR3 is TGTGCCAGCAGGAGAGATGGACAGCCGATTAGGGATACGCAGTATTTT.

Note on this clone: Other DNA sequences from this sample encode an identical CDR3 as well. The chain is built from TRBV5-1 and TRBJ2-2; D is uncertain. This CDR3 is built from 14 residues. V shed 1 base and J shed 0 bases, with 4 bases lying between them. CDR1 and CDR2 from the germline V gene are SGHRS and YFSETQ. CDR3 nucleotides: TGCGCCAGCAGCTTGACCTCGAACACCGGGGAGCTGTTTTTT. Protein product: CASSLTSNTGELFF.

There are a few counts of this clone. V usage is TRBV29-1 and J usage is TRBJ2-3, with 7 bases identical to TRBD2. Germline V gives CDR1 SQVTM, CDR2 ANQGSEA. Trimming at V came to 8 bases and at J to 6 bases, leaving 11 bases not matched to a gene. CDR3 length: 13 amino acids. In nucleotides, the CDR3 is TGCAGCAAAAGATGGGACTACCCCGATACGCAGTATTTT. Its translation: CSKRWDYPDTQYF.